The 9 T cell receptor beta chains presented below share a single source sample, sequenced in a study of shared clonotypes between healthy human individuals. Libraries were prepared by immunoSEQ multiplex PCR; TCRdb keeps only in-frame clonotypes and omits some of them. There are roughly 1 million clones in the sample; approximately 78% occur only once, and 0.4% to 0.55% lies in the top ten. The sample taken for sequencing was memory CD4+ T cells from PBMCs. Subset described: CD45RA-negative fraction. These receptors all stem from a man aged 18 to 30 in good health. Some clones in this sample may be carry-over from other donors' samples.

This clone has just one count. The chain is built from TRBV29-1 and TRBJ2-5; 10 bases map to TRBD1. The CDR3 has 14 amino acids. Trimming took 6 bases from V and 3 from J; bases not matched to a gene: 7. Germline-derived CDR1 and CDR2 are SQVTM and ANQGSEA. The CDR3 DNA reads TGCAGCGTCGACAGGGGGCTAACTAAAGAGACCCAGTACTTC. This translates into CSVDRGLTKETQYF.

V gene TRBV30 combines with J gene TRBJ2-7; D is undetermined. The V and J ends lost 3 bases and 6 bases respectively, with 12 bases between them. Germline V gene sequence: CDR1 GTSNPN, CDR2 SVGIG (reference sequence). The CDR3 spans 12 residues. DNA of the CDR3: TGTGCCTGGAGCCTCGCGGTTGGCGAGCAGTACTTC. It codes for CAWSLAVGEQYF.

In its sample, this clone was seen a few times. This may arise from a read error, as a much more abundant clone is one base away. The sample contains more than one DNA sequence encoding this CDR3. The CDR3 bases are TGTGCCAGCAGCGGGACGGTGAACACCGGGGAGCTGTTTTTT. Encoded protein: CASSGTVNTGELFF. The rearrangement joins TRBV9 to TRBJ2-2, with D uncertain. The CDR3 runs 14 residues. Per germline, CDR1 SGDLS and CDR2 YYNGEE. The V gene lost 3 bases and the J gene lost 1 base, with 7 bases spanning the gap.

As to this clone: The same CDR3 also results from other DNA sequences found in this sample. J is TRBJ1-1 and V is TRBV29-1, with a possible D match to TRBD1 (5 bases). The germline gives CDR1 SQVTM, CDR2 ANQGSEA. CDR3 length equals 12 residues. Trimming cost V 2 bases and J 1 base, with 5 bases left between them. CDR3 sequence: CSVERGNTEAFF. In nucleotides, the CDR3 is TGCAGCGTTGAAAGGGGGAACACTGAAGCTTTCTTT.

This chain joins TRBV29-1 and TRBJ2-2; perhaps TRBD1 as D (6 bases). V was clipped by 4 bases and J by 3 bases, with 6 bases between them. This CDR3 is built from 12 residues. Per germline, CDR1 SQVTM and CDR2 ANQGSEA. The CDR3 coding sequence is TGCAGCGTTGCAGGGGACACCGGGGAGCTGTTTTTT. It yields the protein CSVAGDTGELFF.

The chain carries TRBV4-1 and TRBJ2-5; 7 bases map to TRBD2. The J call is uncertain, as TRBJ2-7 better fits the DNA end. The CDR3 length is 18 residues. Germline CDR1 MGHRA, CDR2 YSYEKL. CDR3 residues: CASSQGMSWGGSSYEQYF. In nucleotides, the CDR3 is TGCGCCAGCAGCCAAGGGATGTCATGGGGGGGAAGCTCCTACGAGCAGTACTTC.

The V gene is TRBV6-6, the J gene TRBJ1-1; 8 nucleotides match TRBD1. Trimming cost V 0 bases and J 10 bases; bases outside gene matches: 10. The CDR3 contains 15 residues. Germline V gene lookup returns CDR1 MNHNY and CDR2 SVGAGI (reference sequence). CDR3 nucleotides: TGTGCCAGCAGTTACTCAGGACAGGGCCGGTGGGGAGCTTTCTTT. This translates into CASSYSGQGRWGAFF.

This chain connects TRBV2 to TRBJ2-1; possible D gene TRBD1, 7 bases. Deletions cut 7 bases from V and 5 bases from J, with 18 bases between. Germline CDR1 reads SNHLY; CDR2 reads FYNNEI. This CDR3 has 15 residues. CDR3 nucleotides: TGTGCCAGCACCGAACAGGGGACTGGAGACAATGAGCAGTTCTTC. The encoded protein is CASTEQGTGDNEQFF.

V gene TRBV11-2 combines with J gene TRBJ1-6; 7 bases fit TRBD1. From germline, CDR1 is SGHAT and CDR2 FQNNGV. The J segment lost 10 bases and the V segment lost 0 bases, leaving 9 bases of the junction unmatched. The CDR3 consists of 16 residues. CDR3 DNA sequence: TGTGCCAGCAGCTTAGAATTCGCAGGGGGTTTCTCACCCCTCCACTTT. Amino acid sequence: CASSLEFAGGFSPLHF.